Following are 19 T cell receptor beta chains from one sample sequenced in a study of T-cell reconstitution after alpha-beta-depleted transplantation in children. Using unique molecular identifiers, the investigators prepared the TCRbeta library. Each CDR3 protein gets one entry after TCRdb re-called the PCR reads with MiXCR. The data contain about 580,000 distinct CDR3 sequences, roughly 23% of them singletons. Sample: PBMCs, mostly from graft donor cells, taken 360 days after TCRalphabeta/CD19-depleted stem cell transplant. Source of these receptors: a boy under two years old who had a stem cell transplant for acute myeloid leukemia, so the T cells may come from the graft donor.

The CDR3 region has the DNA TGTGCCAGCAGTTCGGGACTAGCGGAGCAGTTCTTC. Amino acid sequence: CASSSGLAEQFF. V gene TRBV28 combines with J gene TRBJ2-1, with 10 positions matching TRBD2. This CDR3 contains 12 residues. V lost 4 bases, J lost 10 bases, and 1 base stayed unmatched. Germline values: CDR1 MDHEN, CDR2 SYDVKM.

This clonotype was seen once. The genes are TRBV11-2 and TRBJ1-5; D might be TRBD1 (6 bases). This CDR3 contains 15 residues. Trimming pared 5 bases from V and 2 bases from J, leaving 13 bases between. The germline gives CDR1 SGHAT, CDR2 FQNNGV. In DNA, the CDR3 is TGTGCCAGCAGCCTGGCAGGGGATGGCAATCAGCCCCAGCATTTT. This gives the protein CASSLAGDGNQPQHF.

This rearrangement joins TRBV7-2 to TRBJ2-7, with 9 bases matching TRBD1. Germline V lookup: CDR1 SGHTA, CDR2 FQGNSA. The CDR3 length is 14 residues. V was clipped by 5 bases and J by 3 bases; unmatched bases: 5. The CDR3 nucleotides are TGTGCCAGCAGCCGTGGACAGGGGCTCTACGAGCAGTACGTC. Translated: CASSRGQGLYEQYV.

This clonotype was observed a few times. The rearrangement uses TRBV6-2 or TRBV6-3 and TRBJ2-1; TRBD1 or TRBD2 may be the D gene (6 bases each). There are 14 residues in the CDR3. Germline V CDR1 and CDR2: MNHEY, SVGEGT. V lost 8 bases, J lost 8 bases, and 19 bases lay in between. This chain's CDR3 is CASSSQGRCYEQFF. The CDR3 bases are TGTGCCAGCTCGTCGCAGGGGAGGTGCTATGAGCAGTTCTTC.

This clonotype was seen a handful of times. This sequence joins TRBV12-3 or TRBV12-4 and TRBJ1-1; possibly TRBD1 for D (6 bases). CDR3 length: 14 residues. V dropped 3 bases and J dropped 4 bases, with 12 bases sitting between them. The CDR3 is CASSFTGAVTEAFF. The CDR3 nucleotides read TGTGCCAGCAGTTTTACGGGGGCGGTCACTGAAGCTTTCTTT.

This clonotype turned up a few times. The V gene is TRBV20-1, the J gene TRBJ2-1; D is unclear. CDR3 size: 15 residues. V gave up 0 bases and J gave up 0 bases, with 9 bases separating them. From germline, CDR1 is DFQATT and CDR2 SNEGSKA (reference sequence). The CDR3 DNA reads TGCAGTGCTAGAGATTGGGAATCCTCCTACAATGAGCAGTTCTTC. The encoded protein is CSARDWESSYNEQFF.

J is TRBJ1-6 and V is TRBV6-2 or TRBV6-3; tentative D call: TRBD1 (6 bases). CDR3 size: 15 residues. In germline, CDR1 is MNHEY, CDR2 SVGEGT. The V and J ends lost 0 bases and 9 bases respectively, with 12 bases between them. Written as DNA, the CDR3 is TGTGCCAGCAGTTACTCGAGGACAGAGAGTTCACCCCTCCACTTT. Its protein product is CASSYSRTESSPLHF.

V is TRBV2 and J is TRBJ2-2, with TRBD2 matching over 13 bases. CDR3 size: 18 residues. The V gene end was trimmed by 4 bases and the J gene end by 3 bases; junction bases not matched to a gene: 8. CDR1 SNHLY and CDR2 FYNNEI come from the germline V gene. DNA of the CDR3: TGTGCCAGCAGTGGGGGACTAGCGGGGATTCTCGACACCGGGGAGCTGTTTTTT. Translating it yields CASSGGLAGILDTGELFF. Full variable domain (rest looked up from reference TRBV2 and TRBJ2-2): EPEVTQTPSHQVTQMGQEVILRCVPISNHLYFYWYRQILGQKVEFLVSFYNNEISEKSEIFDDQFSVERPDGSNFTLKIRSTKLEDSAMYFCASSGGLAGILDTGELFFGEGSRLTVL.

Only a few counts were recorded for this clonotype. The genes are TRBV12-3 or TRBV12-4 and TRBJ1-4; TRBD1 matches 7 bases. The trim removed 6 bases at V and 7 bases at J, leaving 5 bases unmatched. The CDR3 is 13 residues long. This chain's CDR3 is CASRGQVPEKLFF. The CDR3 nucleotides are TGTGCCAGCAGAGGACAGGTCCCTGAAAAACTGTTTTTT.

The CDR3 nucleotides are TGTGCCAGTAGTATACTCCCGGGACAGCGAGGCAATCAGCCCCAGCATTTT. Translating it yields CASSILPGQRGNQPQHF. The chain has TRBV19 and TRBJ1-5; 7 bases are shared with TRBD1. Germline values: CDR1 LNHDA, CDR2 SQIVND (reference sequence). The CDR3 has 17 amino acids. Unmatched junction bases numbered 9, after V lost 2 bases and J lost 2 bases. The complete variable domain, with remaining parts taken from reference TRBV19 and TRBJ1-5, reads DGGITQSPKYLFRKEGQNVTLSCEQNLNHDAMYWYRQDPGQGLRLIYYSQIVNDFQKGDIAEGYSVSREKKESFPLTVTSAQKNPTAFYLCASSILPGQRGNQPQHFGDGTRLSIL.

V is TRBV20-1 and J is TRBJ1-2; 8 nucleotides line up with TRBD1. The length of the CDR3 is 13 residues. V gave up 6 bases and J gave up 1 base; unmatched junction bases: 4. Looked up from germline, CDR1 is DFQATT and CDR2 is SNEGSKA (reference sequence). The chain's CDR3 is CSALGQGNYGYTF. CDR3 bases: TGCAGTGCCCTAGGACAGGGTAACTATGGCTACACCTTC.

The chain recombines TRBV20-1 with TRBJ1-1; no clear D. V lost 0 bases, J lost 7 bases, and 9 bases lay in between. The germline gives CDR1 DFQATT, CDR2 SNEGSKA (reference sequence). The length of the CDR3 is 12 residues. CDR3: CSARESLREAFF. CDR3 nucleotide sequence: TGCAGTGCTAGAGAAAGCCTCCGTGAAGCTTTCTTT.

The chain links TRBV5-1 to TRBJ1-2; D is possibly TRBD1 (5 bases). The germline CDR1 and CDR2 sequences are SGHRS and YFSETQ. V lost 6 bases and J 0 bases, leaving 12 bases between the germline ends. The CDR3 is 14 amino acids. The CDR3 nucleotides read TGCGCCAGCAAGACAGTTCAGTCTAACTATGGCTACACCTTC. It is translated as CASKTVQSNYGYTF.

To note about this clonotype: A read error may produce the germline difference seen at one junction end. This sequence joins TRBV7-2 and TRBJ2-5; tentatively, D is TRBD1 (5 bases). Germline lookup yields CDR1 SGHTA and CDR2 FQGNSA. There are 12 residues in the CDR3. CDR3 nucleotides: TGTGCCAGCAGCCTAATCGGTCCCTCAGGGCACTTC. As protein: CASSLIGPSGHF.

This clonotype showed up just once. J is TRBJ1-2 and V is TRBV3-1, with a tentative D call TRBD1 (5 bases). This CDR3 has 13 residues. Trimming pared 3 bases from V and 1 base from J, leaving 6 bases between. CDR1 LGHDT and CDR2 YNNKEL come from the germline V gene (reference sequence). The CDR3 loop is CASSHRVNYGYTF. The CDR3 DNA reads TGTGCCAGCAGCCACAGGGTTAACTATGGCTACACCTTC.

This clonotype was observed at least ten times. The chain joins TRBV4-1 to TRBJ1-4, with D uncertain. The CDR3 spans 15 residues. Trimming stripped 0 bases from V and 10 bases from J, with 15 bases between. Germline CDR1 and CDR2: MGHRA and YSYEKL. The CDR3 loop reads CASSQDIGVGGKLFF. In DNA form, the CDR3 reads TGCGCCAGCAGCCAAGATATTGGCGTCGGAGGAAAACTGTTTTTT.

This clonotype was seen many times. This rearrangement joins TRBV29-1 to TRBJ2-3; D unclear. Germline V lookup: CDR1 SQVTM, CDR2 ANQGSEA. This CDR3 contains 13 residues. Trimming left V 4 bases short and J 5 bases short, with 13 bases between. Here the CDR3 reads CSVGAWQVDTQYF. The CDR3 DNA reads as TGCAGCGTTGGCGCCTGGCAGGTAGATACGCAGTATTTT.

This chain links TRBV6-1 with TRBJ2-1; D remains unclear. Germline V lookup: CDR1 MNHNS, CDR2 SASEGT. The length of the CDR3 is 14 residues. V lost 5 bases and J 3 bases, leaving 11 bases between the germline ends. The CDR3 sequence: CASSRSDSYNEQFF. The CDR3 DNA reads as TGTGCCAGCAGTAGATCGGATAGCTACAATGAGCAGTTCTTC.

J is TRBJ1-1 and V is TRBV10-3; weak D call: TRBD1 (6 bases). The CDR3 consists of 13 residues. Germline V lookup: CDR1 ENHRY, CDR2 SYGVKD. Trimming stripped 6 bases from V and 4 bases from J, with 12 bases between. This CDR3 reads CAISRGIGTEAFF. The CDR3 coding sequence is TGTGCCATCAGCAGGGGTATTGGCACTGAAGCTTTCTTT.